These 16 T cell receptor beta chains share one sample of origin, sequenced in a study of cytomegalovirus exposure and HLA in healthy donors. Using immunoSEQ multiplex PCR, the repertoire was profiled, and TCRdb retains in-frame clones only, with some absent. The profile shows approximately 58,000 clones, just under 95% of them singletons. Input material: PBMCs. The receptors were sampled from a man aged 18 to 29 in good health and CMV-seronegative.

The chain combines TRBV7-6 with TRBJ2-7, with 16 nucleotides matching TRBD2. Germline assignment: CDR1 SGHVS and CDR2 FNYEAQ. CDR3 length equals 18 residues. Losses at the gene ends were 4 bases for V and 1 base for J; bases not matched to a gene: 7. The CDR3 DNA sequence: TGTGCCAGCAGCTCCAGCGGGACTAGCGGGAGGGGGTCCTACGAGCAGTACTTC. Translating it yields CASSSSGTSGRGSYEQYF.

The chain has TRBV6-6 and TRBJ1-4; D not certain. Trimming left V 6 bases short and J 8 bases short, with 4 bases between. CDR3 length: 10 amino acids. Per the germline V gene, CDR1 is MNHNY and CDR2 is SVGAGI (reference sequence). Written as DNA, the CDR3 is TGTGCCAGCAGGGCAGAAAAACTGTTTTTT. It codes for CASRAEKLFF.

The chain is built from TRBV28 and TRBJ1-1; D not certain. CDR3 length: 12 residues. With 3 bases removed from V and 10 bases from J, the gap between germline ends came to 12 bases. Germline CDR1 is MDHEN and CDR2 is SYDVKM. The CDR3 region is CASSFQAFRAFF. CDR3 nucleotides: TGTGCCAGCAGTTTCCAGGCTTTTCGAGCTTTCTTT.

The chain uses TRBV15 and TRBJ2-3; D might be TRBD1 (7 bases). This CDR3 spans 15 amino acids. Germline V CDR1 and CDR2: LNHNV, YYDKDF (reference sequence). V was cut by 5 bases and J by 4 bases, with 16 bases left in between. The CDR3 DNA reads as TGTGCCACCAGCCGGGCAGGGGGGATGGCAGATACGCAGTATTTT. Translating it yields CATSRAGGMADTQYF.

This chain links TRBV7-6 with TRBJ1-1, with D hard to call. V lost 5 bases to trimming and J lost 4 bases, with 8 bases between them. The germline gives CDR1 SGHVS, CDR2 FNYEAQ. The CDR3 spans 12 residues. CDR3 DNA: TGTGCCAGCAGCCAGGATGGCACTGAAGCTTTCTTT. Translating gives CASSQDGTEAFF.

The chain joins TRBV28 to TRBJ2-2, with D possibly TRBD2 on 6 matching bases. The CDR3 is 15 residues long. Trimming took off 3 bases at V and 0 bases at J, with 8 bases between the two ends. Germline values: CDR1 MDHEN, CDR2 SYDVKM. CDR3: CASSLRGPNTGELFF. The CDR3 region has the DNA TGTGCCAGCAGTTTGCGGGGCCCGAACACCGGGGAGCTGTTTTTT.

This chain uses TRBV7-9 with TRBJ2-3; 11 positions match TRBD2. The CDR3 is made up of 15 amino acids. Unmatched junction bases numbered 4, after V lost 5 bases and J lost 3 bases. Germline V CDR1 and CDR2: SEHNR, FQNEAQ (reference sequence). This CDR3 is CASSQTSGTTDTQYF. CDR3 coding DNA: TGTGCCAGCAGCCAGACTAGCGGGACAACAGATACGCAGTATTTT.

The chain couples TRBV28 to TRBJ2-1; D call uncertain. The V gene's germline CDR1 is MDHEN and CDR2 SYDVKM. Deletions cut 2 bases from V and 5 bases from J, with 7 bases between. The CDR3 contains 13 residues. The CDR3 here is CASSLMGNNEQFF. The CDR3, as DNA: TGTGCCAGCAGTTTAATGGGCAACAATGAGCAGTTCTTC.

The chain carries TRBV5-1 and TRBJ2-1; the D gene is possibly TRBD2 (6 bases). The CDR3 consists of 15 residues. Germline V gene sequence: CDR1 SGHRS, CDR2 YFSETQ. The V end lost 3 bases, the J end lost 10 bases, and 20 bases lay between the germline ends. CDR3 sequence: CASSSWTEGFAEQFF. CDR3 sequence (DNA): TGCGCCAGCAGCTCATGGACGGAGGGTTTCGCGGAGCAGTTCTTC.

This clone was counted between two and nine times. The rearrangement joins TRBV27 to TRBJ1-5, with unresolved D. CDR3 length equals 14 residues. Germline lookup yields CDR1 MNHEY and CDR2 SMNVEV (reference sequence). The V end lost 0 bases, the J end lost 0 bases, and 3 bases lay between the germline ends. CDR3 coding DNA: TGTGCCAGCAGTTTATCCTATAGCAATCAGCCCCAGCATTTT. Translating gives CASSLSYSNQPQHF.

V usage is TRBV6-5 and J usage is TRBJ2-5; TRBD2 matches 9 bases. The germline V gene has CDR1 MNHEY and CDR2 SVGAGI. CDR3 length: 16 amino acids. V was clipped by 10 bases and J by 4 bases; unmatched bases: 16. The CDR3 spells CATTYSSGLAGETQYF. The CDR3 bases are TGTGCCACCACGTACTCCTCGGGACTAGCAGGAGAGACCCAGTACTTC.

The DNA for the CDR3 is TGTGCCAGCTCACCAAGGAGGGCGGACACCGGGGAGCTGTTTTTT. Translation: CASSPRRADTGELFF. The chain has TRBV18 and TRBJ2-2, with D possibly matching TRBD2 (6 bases). The CDR3 runs to 15 residues. Germline-derived CDR1 and CDR2 are KGHSH and LQKENI. V was clipped by 2 bases and J by 3 bases, with 10 bases between them. The whole variable domain, filled in from reference TRBV18 and TRBJ2-2, reads NAGVMQNPRHLVRRRGQEARLRCSPMKGHSHVYWYRQLPEEGLKFMVYLQKENIIDESGMPKERFSAEFPKEGPSILRIQQVVRGDSAAYFCASSPRRADTGELFFGEGSRLTVL.

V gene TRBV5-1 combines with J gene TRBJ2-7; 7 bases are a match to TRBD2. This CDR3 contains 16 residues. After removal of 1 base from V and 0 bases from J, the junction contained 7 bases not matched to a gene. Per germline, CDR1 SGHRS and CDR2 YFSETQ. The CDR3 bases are TGCGCCAGCAGCTTGAATAGCGGGTCAGACTCCTACGAGCAGTACTTC. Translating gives CASSLNSGSDSYEQYF.

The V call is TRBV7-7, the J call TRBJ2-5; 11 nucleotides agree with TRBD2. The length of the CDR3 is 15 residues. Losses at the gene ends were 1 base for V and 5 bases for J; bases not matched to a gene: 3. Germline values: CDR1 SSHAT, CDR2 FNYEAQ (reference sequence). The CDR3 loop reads CASSLVAGGPETQYF. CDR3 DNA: TGTGCCAGCAGCTTAGTAGCGGGAGGGCCGGAGACCCAGTACTTC.

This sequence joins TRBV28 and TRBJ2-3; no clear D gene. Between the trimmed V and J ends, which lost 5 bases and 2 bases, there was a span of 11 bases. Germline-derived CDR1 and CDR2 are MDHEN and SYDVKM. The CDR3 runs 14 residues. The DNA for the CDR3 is TGTGCCAGCAGTATCTTCAGGTTCACAGATACGCAGTATTTT. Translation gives CASSIFRFTDTQYF.

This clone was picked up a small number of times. The CDR3 is CASSLGSGTEAFF. The CDR3 nucleotides read TGTGCCAGCAGTTTAGGATCGGGCACTGAAGCTTTCTTT. The chain combines TRBV27 with TRBJ1-1; D not certain. This CDR3 is built from 13 residues. Germline assignment: CDR1 MNHEY and CDR2 SMNVEV (reference sequence). The V and J ends lost 2 bases and 4 bases respectively, with 8 bases between them.